The 3 T cell receptor beta chains below were found in one sample sequenced in a study of T cell repertoires in cytomegalovirus infection. TCRdb fed the reads into MiXCR, producing one record per CDR3 protein. The sample consists of tens of thousands of distinct CDR3 sequences, 3% to 4% of them appearing once. The material sequenced was PBMCs. All receptors come from a human donor in good health (CMV status not recorded). Some clones in this sample may be carry-over from other donors' samples.

This clonotype has at least ten counts. The chain is built from TRBV19 and TRBJ2-5; 8 positions agree with TRBD1. The CDR3 is 15 residues long. V shed 5 bases, J shed 4 bases, and the junction held 9 bases outside the gene matches. CDR1 and CDR2 (germline): LNHDA, SQIVND (reference sequence). The DNA of the CDR3 is TGTGCCAGTAGTCCAAGGACAGGGATGAGAGAGACCCAGTACTTC. It encodes CASSPRTGMRETQYF.

This clonotype was picked up many times. V and J are TRBV7-6 and TRBJ2-2; D is undetermined. V was cut by 3 bases and J by 6 bases, with 5 bases left in between. Looked up from germline, CDR1 is SGHVS and CDR2 is FNYEAQ. This CDR3 comprises 12 residues. CDR3 region: CASSFLSGELFF. For the CDR3, the DNA is TGTGCCAGCAGCTTTTTGTCCGGGGAGCTGTTTTTT.

In its sample, this clonotype was seen many times. The junction departs from the called germline gene at one end, perhaps through a read error. This rearrangement joins TRBV7-6 to TRBJ2-3; TRBD1 or TRBD2 may be the D gene (5 bases each). The CDR3 is 13 amino acids. Germline V lookup: CDR1 SGHVS, CDR2 FNYEAQ. CDR3 coding DNA: TGTGCCAGCAGCTGGGGACCGGGTTTTAACGTGGATTTT. It translates to CASSWGPGFNVDF.